Listed here are 3 T cell receptor beta chains from one sample, sequenced in a study of cytomegalovirus exposure and HLA in healthy donors. Primers for the PCR totalled 60 Vbeta and 13 Jbeta. The assay was immunoSEQ multiplex PCR, and TCRdb's table has in-frame clones only and misses some. The table includes roughly 97,000 clones, roughly a tenth detected once. Sequenced: PBMCs. These receptor sequences come from a man aged 40-49 years in good health and CMV-seropositive.

This clone was observed many times. The chain recombines TRBV28 with TRBJ1-2, with TRBD1 identical over 7 bases. The CDR3 has 16 residues. CDR1 and CDR2 (germline): MDHEN, SYDVKM. J lost 5 bases, V lost 3 bases, and 12 bases had no gene match. The chain's CDR3 is CASSFTGDWDGYGYTF. CDR3 coding DNA: TGTGCCAGCAGTTTTACAGGGGACTGGGATGGGTATGGCTACACCTTC.

J is TRBJ2-5 and V is TRBV5-1, with no clear D. The germline gives CDR1 SGHRS, CDR2 YFSETQ. V lost 4 bases and J lost 2, with 12 bases in between. The CDR3 covers 14 residues. The CDR3 region is CASSQDTAQETQYF. CDR3 bases: TGCGCCAGCAGCCAAGACACGGCGCAAGAGACCCAGTACTTC.

This chain joins TRBV10-3 and TRBJ1-1; 7 bases are shared with TRBD1. Germline values: CDR1 ENHRY, CDR2 SYGVKD. V lost 0 bases, J lost 3 bases, and 10 bases stayed unmatched. The CDR3 runs 17 residues. This chain's CDR3 is CAISESQIDRDYTEAFF. CDR3 DNA: TGTGCCATCAGTGAGTCGCAGATCGACAGGGACTACACTGAAGCTTTCTTT.